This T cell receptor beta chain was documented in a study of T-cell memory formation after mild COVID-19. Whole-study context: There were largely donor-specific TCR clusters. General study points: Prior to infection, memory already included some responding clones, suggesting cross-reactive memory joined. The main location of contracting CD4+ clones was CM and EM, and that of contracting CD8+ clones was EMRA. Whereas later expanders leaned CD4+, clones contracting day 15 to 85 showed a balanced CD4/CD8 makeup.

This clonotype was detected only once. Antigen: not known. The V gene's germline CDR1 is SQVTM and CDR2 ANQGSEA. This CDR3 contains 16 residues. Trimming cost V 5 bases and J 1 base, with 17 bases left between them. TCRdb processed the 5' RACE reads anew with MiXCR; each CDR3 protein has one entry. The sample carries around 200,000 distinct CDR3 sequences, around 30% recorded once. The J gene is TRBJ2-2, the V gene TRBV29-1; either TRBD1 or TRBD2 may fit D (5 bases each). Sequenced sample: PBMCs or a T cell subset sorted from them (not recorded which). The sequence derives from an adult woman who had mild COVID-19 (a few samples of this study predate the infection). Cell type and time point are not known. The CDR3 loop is CSVIDNRGLNTGELFF. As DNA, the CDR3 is TGCAGCGTTATTGATAACCGGGGCCTGAACACCGGGGAGCTGTTTTTT.